The clone carrying this T cell receptor beta chain was recorded a few times. Antigen: not known. This record comes from a study of blood T cells in healthy people across ages. Study results and caveats: Possibly, changes in expanded clonotypes were confounded because donor CMV status was unknown.

CDR3 length: 15 amino acids. Germline lookup yields CDR1 MNHEY and CDR2 SMNVEV (reference sequence). V lost 3 bases to trimming and J lost 7 bases, with 18 bases between them. PCR was performed a second time for about 7 to 12 cycles using a sample-barcoded 5' primer and a J-beta primer mix. TCRdb fed the 5' RACE reads into MiXCR, producing one record per CDR3 protein. The repertoire holds some 1.5 million distinct CDR3 sequences, with 28% as singletons. This clonotype was sampled from a woman under 40 in good health. The chain carries TRBV27 and TRBJ1-1; D is undetermined. The material sequenced was blood. The CDR3: CASSLPGGRLDEAFF. The CDR3 region has the DNA TGTGCCAGCAGTTTGCCGGGAGGCAGGTTGGATGAAGCTTTCTTT.